The entry below gives a single T cell receptor (beta chain) sequence along with its context. Antigen: not known. V was pared by 3 bases and J by 1 base, with 10 bases between. Germline assignment: CDR1 SGHTA and CDR2 FQGNSA. The CDR3 spans 14 residues. TCRdb independently ran MiXCR on the 5' RACE reads; one entry per CDR3 protein. In the table there are a few hundred thousand distinct CDR3 sequences, 5.5% to 7.5% of which are singletons. These data originate in a study of identical twins. Overall study findings and caveats: Clonotypes of the beta chain that were abundant in cord blood carried fewer insertions (memory repertoires showed none).

These data are also associated with another study on T cells expressing NK-cell markers.

Specimen: CD8+ T cells sorted from blood. The V gene is TRBV7-2, the J gene TRBJ2-7; TRBD2 might be the D (5 bases). This clonotype was obtained from a woman aged 18-30 years in good health. The CDR3 loop reads CASSFAGISYEQYF. The CDR3 nucleotides are TGTGCCAGCAGCTTCGCCGGGATTTCCTACGAGCAGTACTTC. The variable domain in full, with the rest retrieved from reference TRBV7-2 and TRBJ2-7, is GAGVSQSPSNKVTEKGKDVELRCDPISGHTALYWYRQSLGQGLEFLIYFQGNSAPDKSGLPSDRFSAERTGGSVSTLTIQRTQQEDSAVYLCASSFAGISYEQYFGPGTRLTVT.